This TCR beta chain was sequenced in a study of glioma-infiltrating T cells. About the research overall: Blood libraries targeted roughly 4- to 10-fold coverage of 910,000 or so T cells. Broader study findings: Above-expected tissue-blood divergence occurred in all gliomas, most in low-grade ones.

The iRepertoire nested amplicon-rescue multiplex PCR amplified TCR alpha and beta CDR3s from RNA. For one-step reverse transcription and amplification, 100-400 ng of tissue mRNA or PBMC total RNA was used. One entry per CDR3 protein, called by TCRdb with MiXCR from the multiplex PCR reads. The repertoire consists of roughly 350,000 distinct CDR3 sequences, with more than 35% occurring once and the leading ten covering 12%. The germline V and J ends were trimmed by 6 bases and 2 bases, with 13 bases remaining between them. The CDR3 extends over 14 amino acids. CDR1 and CDR2 (germline): MNHEY, SVGEGT. This clonotype was detected many times. Antigen unknown.

Material: glioma tissue, nonneoplastic brain tissue, or PBMCs (not recorded which). The chain combines TRBV6-2 or TRBV6-3 with TRBJ1-1; no firm D call. This TCR was sampled from a human donor with low-grade glioma or glioblastoma, undergoing nonglioma brain surgery, or in good health (not recorded which). The CDR3 reads CASSFYSGNTEAFF. In DNA form, the CDR3 reads TGTGCCAGCAGCTTTTACAGTGGAAACACTGAAGCTTTCTTT.